This T cell receptor (beta chain) was documented in a study of cytomegalovirus exposure and HLA in healthy donors (TCRdb year 2017). The study in broad terms: An earlier analysis of 587 of the donors reported approximately 280 Gb of sequence data and around 120 million unique TCR beta sequences obtained from 180 million or so T cells. Across some 400 genotyped donors of the cohort, an average of about 200,000 unique TCR beta nucleotide sequences per donor were sequenced, and approximately 17% of those sequences were non-productive. The later analysis used no new phenotypic data to find candidate immune exposures, relying instead on TCR beta sequences and their occurrence across donors. A later genetic analysis took genome-wide SNP genotypes for about 55% of the 666 donors and used that subset as a discovery cohort. Around 330 gigabases of sequencing data and 75 million to 85 million unique TCR sequences made up an early release that covered fewer than 650 HLA-typed donors. About five DR-DQ haplotypes were treated as single units for association and clustering because of strong linkage in the cohort. Donor age, sex, ethnicity and CMV serostatus were compiled alongside the repertoire data. All discovery cohort repertoires had been generated using a single sequencing platform. Class I and class II HLA loci were covered by the typing at four-digit resolution. To predict cytomegalovirus infection status, the study combined high-throughput TCR immunosequencing, statistical association of individual TCRs with disease status, and machine learning. A later analysis re-analyzed previously published TCR beta repertoires from 666 donors and added high-resolution HLA genotyping to study TCR occurrence patterns. A separate validation cohort of over a hundred different subjects was used in addition to the roughly 720-subject first cohort. Typing coverage differed by locus: A, B, C, DRB1 and DQB1 were typed in roughly 629-640 donors, DQA1 in around 500, DPA1 in nearly 610, and DPB1 in approximately 450. Using immunosequencing, the study profiled T cell repertoires from around 670 subjects and related those repertoires to cytomegalovirus serostatus. The genetic ancestry cluster associated with self-reported Caucasian donors included around 76% of the 398 genotyped donors. The study aimed to test whether signatures of past pathogen exposure could be identified by cataloging public T cell receptors. In an earlier analysis of 587 of the donors, high-throughput TCR beta sequencing was used to judge whether each TCR beta V gene segment behaved as functional or pseudogenic. What the research found in general, with its limitations: The only immune exposure information available for the cohort was CMV serostatus. In a later genetic analysis, a missense DCLRE1C variant was associated with V-gene and J-gene trimming of TCR beta chains, and the association was replicated in an independent cohort. Linkage disequilibrium might explain the correlated functional status among segregating V segments, but an unknown experimental factor could not be ruled out. In both the original and validation cohorts, the classifier was reported to diagnose cytomegalovirus status with high specificity and sensitivity. A further reported finding was that TCR beta sequences accurately predicted the HLA-A and HLA-B alleles for most subjects in the first cohort. Compared with the approximately 670-donor mean, donors in an Asian-associated ancestry cluster had fewer N-insertions in productive TCRs, according to a later genetic analysis. Because the 87-base-pair reads could not distinguish some IMGT-functional V segments, including TRBV6-2 and TRBV6-3, those segments were excluded. This cohort had only TCR beta chains sequenced, and the lack of alpha or paired-chain data limited which features could be detected. A total of some 180 TCR beta chains were listed by the study as associated with cytomegalovirus. In vitro tests confirmed that a few of the cytomegalovirus-associated TCR beta chains recognize cytomegalovirus antigens. When HLA alleles, especially DR and DQ, strongly co-occurred, attributing TCR associations to individual alleles was difficult. In a later analysis, several top co-occurrence clusters were reported to appear linked to parvovirus B19, influenza, CMV and Epstein-Barr virus. In an earlier analysis of some 550 of the donors, most TCR beta V segments were observed in productive rearrangements about 87% or about 30% of the time, broadly matching IMGT annotations. A later analysis associated 15,000 or so TCR beta sequences with specific HLA alleles at a false discovery rate of 0.05. Because HLA typing was missing for some donors at each locus, association tests included only the typed subset. According to a later analysis, TCR association rates differed among HLA loci, with DRB1 alleles showing the most associated TCRs and HLA-C alleles showing the fewest. Roughly uniform sequencing depth across donors was assumed in presence/absence analyses, although this assumption may not hold. The authors suggested that the approach could potentially be extended to other disease states and immunological phenotypes. Across donors, most TCR sequences were observed very rarely, whereas some public TCRs were present in many individuals. In a later analysis, most CMV-associated TCR beta chains were found to appear HLA-restricted, with HLA associations seemingly driven largely by CMV exposure. The sequencing pipeline was judged likely to have produced a cluster of highly shared sequence variants as a technical artifact. A later analysis found that HLA-associated TCR beta chains were more clonally expanded and had lower generation probabilities than equally common non-associated chains. Because counts were too low, roughly 17 rarely observed V segments, including chromosome 9 orphons, were left out of the earlier analysis of over 550 of the donors.

Preparation of the library involved the immunoSEQ multiplex PCR assay. For the multiplex PCR, a mixture combining 60 forward primers for TCR Vbeta segments and 13 reverse primers for TCR Jbeta segments was used. Amplification of the CDR3 region of rearranged TCR beta genes was performed with a multiplex PCR assay on genomic DNA. Amplified TCR beta libraries were sequenced as 87-base-pair reads on the Illumina HiSeq System. The published analysis was carried out like this. Across the roughly 600 repertoires, a later analysis counted 78 million or so unique TCR beta chains, some 11 million of which were shared by at least two donors. To remove PCR and sequencing errors, raw reads were error-corrected and collapsed into unique sequences using a nearest-neighbor algorithm that merged closely related sequences. V, D and J gene segments were assigned by aligning CDR3 sequences to IMGT reference sequences. Each retained sequence needed at least a six-nucleotide match to both a V gene segment and a J gene segment. Rearrangements were classified as productive when the CDR3 lacked stop codons and remained in frame with V and J, and all other rearrangements were classified as non-productive. Following IMGT convention, CDR3 was defined as the stretch from the second conserved V-encoded cysteine up to the conserved J-encoded phenylalanine. In an earlier analysis of 500 to 650 of the donors, sequences lacking an unambiguous match to a single V gene segment were excluded. An earlier analysis of 587 of the donors called V segments functional above 56.7% productive rearrangements and segregating when the between-donor standard deviation exceeded 5%. A statistical classification framework was built to diagnose cytomegalovirus status from the catalog of TCR beta chain sequences. In a later analysis, V and J genes were assigned by comparing TCR nucleotide sequences against IMGT/GENE-DB human TR gene sequences. Using the TCRdist pipeline, a later analysis assigned CDR3 sequences along with most-parsimonious VDJ recombination scenarios. In a later analysis, each TCR beta chain was defined by its CDR3 amino acid sequence together with its V-gene family, and reads without a unique V-gene family were excluded. To address suspected cross-contamination and a sequencing artifact, a later analysis removed 450 to 700 highly shared, low-generation-probability nucleotide sequences. In a later analysis, a clonal expansion index for each public chain was calculated from normalized within-repertoire ranks of inferred template counts. Generation probabilities in a later analysis came from a VDJ recombination model fitted to out-of-frame rearrangements, and those results were checked against IGoR. Hypergeometric tests were used in a later analysis to score TCR-TCR, TCR-HLA and TCR-CMV co-occurrence, with a repertoire-size bias correction applied to the TCR pairs. To estimate false discovery rates, a later analysis permuted the HLA or CMV assignments 20 times. A later analysis grouped co-occurring TCRs with DBSCAN, adding TCRdist sequence similarity when clustering within HLA-allele-positive subsets. Repertoires with fewer than 30,000 or more than 120,000 public chains, plus five repertoires with anomalous nucleotide sharing, were excluded from co-occurrence clustering. Entries here come from immuneACCESS through TCRdb and include only in-frame sequences with V and J called. Some clones fail to appear in such tables; in the studies checked, an unresolved V gene covers under half of the shortfall, and the cause of the remainder is unknown. V, J and clone size were drawn from that table, and D and trimming were deduced from the DNA. The sample's own table lists about 91,000 clones. Together, the top ten hold about 3.4% of the sample.

The cohort was made up of hundreds of healthy bone marrow donors. At the time of sampling, all cohort members were nominally healthy, though unrecorded immune exposures were likely present. The donor was CMV seronegative and was included in the group of about 350 seronegative cohort members. A peripheral blood sample was provided by each donor, and peripheral blood mononuclear cells were used for TCR beta sequencing. Genomic DNA extraction from the blood cell samples was performed with the Qiagen DNeasy Blood Extraction Kit. Trimming at the junction amounts to 5 bases on V and 4 bases on J, and the germline ends lie 21 bases apart. Taken from the germline V gene (reference sequence), the CDR1 and CDR2 loops are LNHDA and SQIVND. The CDR3 covers 17 residues, taking in both the cysteine and the phenylalanine. Only the CDR3 portion is preserved as DNA: 51 bases, with reading frame beginning at the first base.

Concerning this clone itself: What this receptor recognizes is not known.

The sample consisted of PBMCs. The chain links TRBV19 with TRBJ2-1; the D region possibly corresponds to TRBD2 (5 bases align). This sequence was found in a woman aged 30 to 39 in good health and CMV-seronegative. The CDR3 region has the sequence CASSWGETGYHYNEQFF. The DNA sequence follows: TGTGCCAGTAGTTGGGGTGAGACGGGGTATCATTACAATGAGCAGTTCTTC. When the CDR3 is completed using the reference TRBV19 and TRBJ2-1 genes on either side, the full variable domain is DGGITQSPKYLFRKEGQNVTLSCEQNLNHDAMYWYRQDPGQGLRLIYYSQIVNDFQKGDIAEGYSVSREKKESFPLTVTSAQKNPTAFYLCASSWGETGYHYNEQFFGPGTRLTVL.